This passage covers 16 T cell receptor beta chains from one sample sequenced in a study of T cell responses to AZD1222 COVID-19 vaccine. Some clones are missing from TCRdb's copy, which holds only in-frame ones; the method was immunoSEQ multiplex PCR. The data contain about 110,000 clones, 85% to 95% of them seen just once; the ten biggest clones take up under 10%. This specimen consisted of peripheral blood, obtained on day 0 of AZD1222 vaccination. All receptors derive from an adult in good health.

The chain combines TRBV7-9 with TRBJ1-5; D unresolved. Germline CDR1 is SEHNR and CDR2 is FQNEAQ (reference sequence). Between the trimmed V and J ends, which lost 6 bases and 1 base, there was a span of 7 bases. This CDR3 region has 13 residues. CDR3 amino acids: CASSFGSNQPQHF. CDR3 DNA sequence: TGTGCCAGCAGTTTTGGGAGCAATCAGCCCCAGCATTTT.

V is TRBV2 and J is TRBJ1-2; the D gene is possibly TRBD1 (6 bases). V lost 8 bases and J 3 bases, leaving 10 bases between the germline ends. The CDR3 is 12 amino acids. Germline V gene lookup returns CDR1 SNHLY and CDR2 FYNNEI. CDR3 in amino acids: CASLHRDYGYTF. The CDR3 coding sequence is TGTGCCAGCTTGCACAGGGACTATGGCTACACCTTC.

The chain's CDR3 is CASSLGQVTYEQYF. CDR3 nucleotide sequence: TGCGCCAGCAGCTTGGGCCAGGTAACCTACGAGCAGTACTTC. The chain combines TRBV5-1 with TRBJ2-7; D is undetermined. With 0 bases removed from V and 2 bases from J, the gap between germline ends came to 9 bases. Germline-derived CDR1 and CDR2 are SGHRS and YFSETQ. The CDR3 sequence is 14 residues long.

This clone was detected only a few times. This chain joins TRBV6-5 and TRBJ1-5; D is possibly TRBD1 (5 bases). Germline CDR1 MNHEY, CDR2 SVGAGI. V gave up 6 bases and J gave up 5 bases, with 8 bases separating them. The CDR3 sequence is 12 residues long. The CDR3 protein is CASSRGDQPQHF. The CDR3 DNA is TGTGCCAGCAGCCGAGGGGATCAGCCCCAGCATTTT.

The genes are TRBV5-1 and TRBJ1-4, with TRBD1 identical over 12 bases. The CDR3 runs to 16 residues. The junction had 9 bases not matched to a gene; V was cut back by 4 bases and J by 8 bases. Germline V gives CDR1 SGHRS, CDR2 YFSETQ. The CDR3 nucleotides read TGCGCCAGCAGCCCGACAGGGACAGGGGGCGCCGAAAAACTGTTTTTT. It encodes CASSPTGTGGAEKLFF.

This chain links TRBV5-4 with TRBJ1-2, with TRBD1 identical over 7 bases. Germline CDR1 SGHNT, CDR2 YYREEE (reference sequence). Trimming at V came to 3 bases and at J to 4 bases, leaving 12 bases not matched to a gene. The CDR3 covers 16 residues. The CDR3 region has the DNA TGTGCCAGCAGCTGGGACGACAGGGCGCAAACCTATGGCTACACCTTC. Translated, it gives CASSWDDRAQTYGYTF.

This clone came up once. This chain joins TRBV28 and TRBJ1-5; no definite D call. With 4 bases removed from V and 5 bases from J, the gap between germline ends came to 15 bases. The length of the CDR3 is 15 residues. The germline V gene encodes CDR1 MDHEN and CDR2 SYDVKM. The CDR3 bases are TGTGCCAGCAGTTCCCCGGAGGGAAGCCATCAGCCCCAGCATTTT. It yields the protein CASSSPEGSHQPQHF.

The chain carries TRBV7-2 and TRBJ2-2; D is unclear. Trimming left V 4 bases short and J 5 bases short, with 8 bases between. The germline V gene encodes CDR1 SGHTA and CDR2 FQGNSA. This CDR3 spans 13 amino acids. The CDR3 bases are TGTGCCAGCAGCTATAGAGAGACCGGGGAGCTGTTTTTT. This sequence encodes CASSYRETGELFF.

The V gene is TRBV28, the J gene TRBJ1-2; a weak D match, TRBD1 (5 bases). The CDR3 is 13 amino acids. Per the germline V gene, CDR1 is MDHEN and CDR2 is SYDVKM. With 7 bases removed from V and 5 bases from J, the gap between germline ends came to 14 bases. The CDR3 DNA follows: TGTGCCAGCACCCAGACAGAGAGGTATGGCTACACCTTC. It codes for CASTQTERYGYTF.

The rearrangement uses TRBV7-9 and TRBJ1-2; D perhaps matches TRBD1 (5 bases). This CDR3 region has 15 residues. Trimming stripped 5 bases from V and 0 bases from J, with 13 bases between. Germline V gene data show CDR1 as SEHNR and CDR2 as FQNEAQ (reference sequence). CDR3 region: CASSHTGLANYGYTF. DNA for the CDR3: TGTGCCAGCAGCCACACAGGTCTCGCTAACTATGGCTACACCTTC. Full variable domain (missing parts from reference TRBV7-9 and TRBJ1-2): DTGVSQNPRHKITKRGQNVTFRCDPISEHNRLYWYRQTLGQGPEFLTYFQNEAQLEKSRLLSDRFSAERPKGSFSTLEIQRTEQGDSAMYLCASSHTGLANYGYTFGSGTRLTVV.

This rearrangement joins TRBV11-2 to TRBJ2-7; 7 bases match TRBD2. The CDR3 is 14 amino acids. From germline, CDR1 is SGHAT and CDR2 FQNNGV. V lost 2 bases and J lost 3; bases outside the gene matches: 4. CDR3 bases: TGTGCCAGCAGCTTATCCGGGGGGTACTACGAGCAGTACTTC. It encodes CASSLSGGYYEQYF.

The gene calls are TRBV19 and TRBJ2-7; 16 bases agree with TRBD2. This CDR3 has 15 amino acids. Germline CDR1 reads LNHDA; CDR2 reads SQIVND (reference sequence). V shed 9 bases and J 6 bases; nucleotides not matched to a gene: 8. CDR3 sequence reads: CARTGTSGGAVEQYF. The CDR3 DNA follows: TGTGCCAGAACAGGGACTAGCGGGGGGGCGGTCGAGCAGTACTTC. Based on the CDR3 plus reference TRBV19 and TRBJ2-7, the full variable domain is DGGITQSPKYLFRKEGQNVTLSCEQNLNHDAMYWYRQDPGQGLRLIYYSQIVNDFQKGDIAEGYSVSREKKESFPLTVTSAQKNPTAFYLCARTGTSGGAVEQYFGPGTRLTVT.

CDR3 sequence reads: CASSTAGELFF. In nucleotides, the CDR3 is TGTGCCAGCAGCACCGCCGGGGAGCTGTTTTTT. This sequence joins TRBV7-9 and TRBJ2-2; no clear D gene. Germline V gene lookup returns CDR1 SEHNR and CDR2 FQNEAQ (reference sequence). There are 11 residues in the CDR3. V was trimmed by 5 bases and J by 6 bases, leaving 4 bases between them.

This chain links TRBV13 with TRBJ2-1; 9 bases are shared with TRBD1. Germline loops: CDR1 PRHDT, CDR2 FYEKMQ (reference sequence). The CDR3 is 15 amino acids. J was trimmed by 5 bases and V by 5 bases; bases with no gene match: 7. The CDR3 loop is CASSHRTGVDNEQFF. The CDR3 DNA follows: TGTGCCAGCAGCCACCGGACAGGGGTGGACAATGAGCAGTTCTTC.

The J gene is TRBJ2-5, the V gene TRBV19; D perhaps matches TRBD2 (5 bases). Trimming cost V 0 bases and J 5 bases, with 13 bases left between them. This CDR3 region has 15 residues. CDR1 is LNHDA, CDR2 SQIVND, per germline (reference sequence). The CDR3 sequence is CASSIDIGVGETQYF. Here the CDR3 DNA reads TGTGCCAGTAGTATAGATATCGGGGTAGGGGAGACCCAGTACTTC.

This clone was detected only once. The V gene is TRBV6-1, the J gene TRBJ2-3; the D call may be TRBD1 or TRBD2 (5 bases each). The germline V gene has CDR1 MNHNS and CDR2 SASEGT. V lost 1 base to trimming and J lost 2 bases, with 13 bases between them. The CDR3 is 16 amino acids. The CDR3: CASSEGMPGTTDTQYF. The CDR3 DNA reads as TGTGCCAGCAGTGAAGGAATGCCCGGGACCACAGATACGCAGTATTTT.